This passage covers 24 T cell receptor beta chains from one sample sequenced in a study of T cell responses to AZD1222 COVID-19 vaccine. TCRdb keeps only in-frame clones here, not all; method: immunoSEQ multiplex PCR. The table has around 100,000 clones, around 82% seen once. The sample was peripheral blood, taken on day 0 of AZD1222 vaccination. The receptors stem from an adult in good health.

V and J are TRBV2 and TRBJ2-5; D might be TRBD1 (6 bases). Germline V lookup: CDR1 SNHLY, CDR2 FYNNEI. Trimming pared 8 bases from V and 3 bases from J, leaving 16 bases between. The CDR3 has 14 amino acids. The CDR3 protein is CASESGASEETQYF. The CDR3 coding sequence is TGTGCCAGCGAGTCAGGGGCCTCCGAAGAGACCCAGTACTTC.

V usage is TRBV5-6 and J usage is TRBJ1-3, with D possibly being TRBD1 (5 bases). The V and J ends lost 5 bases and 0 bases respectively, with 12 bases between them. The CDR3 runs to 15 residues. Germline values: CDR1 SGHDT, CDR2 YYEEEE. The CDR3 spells CASRSWGNSGNTIYF. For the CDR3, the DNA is TGTGCCAGCAGAAGCTGGGGGAACTCTGGAAACACCATATATTTT.

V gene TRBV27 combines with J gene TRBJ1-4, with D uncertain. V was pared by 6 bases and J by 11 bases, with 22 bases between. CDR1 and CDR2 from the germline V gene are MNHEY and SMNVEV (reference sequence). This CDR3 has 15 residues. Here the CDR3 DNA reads TGTGCCAGCAGCTGGACGGCGGACCTGGCGGCGAAACTGTTTTTT. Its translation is CASSWTADLAAKLFF.

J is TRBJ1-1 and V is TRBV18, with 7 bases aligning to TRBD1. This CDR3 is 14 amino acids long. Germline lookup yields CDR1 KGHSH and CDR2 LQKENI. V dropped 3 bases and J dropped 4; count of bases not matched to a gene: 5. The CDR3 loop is CASSPYSGGTEAFF. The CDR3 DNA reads TGTGCCAGCTCACCCTACTCAGGGGGCACTGAAGCTTTCTTT.

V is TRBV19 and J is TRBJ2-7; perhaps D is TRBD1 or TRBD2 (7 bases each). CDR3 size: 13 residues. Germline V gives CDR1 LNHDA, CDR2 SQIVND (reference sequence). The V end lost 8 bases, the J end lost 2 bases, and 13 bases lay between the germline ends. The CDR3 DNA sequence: TGTGCCAGTCAGGGGGAGGGGGCCTACGAGCAGTACTTC. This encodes CASQGEGAYEQYF.

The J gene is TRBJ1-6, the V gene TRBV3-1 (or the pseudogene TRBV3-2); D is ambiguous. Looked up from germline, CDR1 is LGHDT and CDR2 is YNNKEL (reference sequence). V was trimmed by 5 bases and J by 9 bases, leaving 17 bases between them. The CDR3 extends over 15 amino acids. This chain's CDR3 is CASSSQTTTLSPLHF. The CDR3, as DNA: TGTGCCAGCAGCTCACAAACAACGACACTTTCACCCCTCCACTTT.

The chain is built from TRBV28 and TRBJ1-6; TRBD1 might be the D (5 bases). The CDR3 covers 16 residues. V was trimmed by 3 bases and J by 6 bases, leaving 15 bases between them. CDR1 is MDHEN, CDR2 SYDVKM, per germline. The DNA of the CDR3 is TGTGCCAGCAGTTTCCAGCCAGGGCCTACTAATTCACCCCTCCACTTT. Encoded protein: CASSFQPGPTNSPLHF.

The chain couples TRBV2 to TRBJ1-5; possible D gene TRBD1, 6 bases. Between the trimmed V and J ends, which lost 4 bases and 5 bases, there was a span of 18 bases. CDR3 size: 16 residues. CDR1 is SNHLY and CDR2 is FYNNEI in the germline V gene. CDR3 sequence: CASSARDTLLDQPQHF. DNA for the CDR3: TGTGCCAGCAGTGCCCGGGACACCTTACTAGATCAGCCCCAGCATTTT.

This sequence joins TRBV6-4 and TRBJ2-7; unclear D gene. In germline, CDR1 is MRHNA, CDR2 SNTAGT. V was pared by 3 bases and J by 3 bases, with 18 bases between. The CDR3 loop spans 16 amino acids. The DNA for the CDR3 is TGTGCCAGCAGTGAACAGCTAGGGAAAGGTATCTACGAGCAGTACTTC. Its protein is CASSEQLGKGIYEQYF.

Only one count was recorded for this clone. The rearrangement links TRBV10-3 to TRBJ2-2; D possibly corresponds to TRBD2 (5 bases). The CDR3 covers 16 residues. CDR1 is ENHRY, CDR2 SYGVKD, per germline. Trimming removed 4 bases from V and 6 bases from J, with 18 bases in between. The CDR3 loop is CAISVGTGSTAGELFF. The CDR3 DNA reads TGTGCCATCAGTGTCGGAACGGGGTCGACGGCCGGGGAGCTGTTTTTT.

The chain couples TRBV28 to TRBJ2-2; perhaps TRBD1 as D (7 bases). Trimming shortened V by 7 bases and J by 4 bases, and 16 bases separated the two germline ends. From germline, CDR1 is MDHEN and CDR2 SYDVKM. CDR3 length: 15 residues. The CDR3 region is CASTATGRSTGELFF. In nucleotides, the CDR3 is TGTGCCAGCACCGCGACAGGGAGGAGCACCGGGGAGCTGTTTTTT.

CDR3 protein: CASSVGGGNTDTQYF. The CDR3, as DNA: TGTGCCAGCAGCGTAGGCGGGGGGAACACAGATACGCAGTATTTT. This chain uses TRBV9 with TRBJ2-3, with 8 nucleotides matching TRBD2. CDR1 and CDR2 (germline): SGDLS, YYNGEE. The CDR3 is made up of 15 amino acids. Trimming took 0 bases from V and 2 from J; bases not matched to a gene: 2.

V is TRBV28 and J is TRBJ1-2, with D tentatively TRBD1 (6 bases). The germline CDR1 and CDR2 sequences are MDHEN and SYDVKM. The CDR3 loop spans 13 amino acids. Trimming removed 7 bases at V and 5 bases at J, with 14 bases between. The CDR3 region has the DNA TGTGCCAGCACCTCGGGGACATCTTATGGCTACACCTTC. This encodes CASTSGTSYGYTF.

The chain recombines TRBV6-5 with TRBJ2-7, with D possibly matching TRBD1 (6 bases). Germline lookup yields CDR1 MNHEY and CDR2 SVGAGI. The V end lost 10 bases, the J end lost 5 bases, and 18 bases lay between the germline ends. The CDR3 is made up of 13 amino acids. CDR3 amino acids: CATRRDTDHEQYF. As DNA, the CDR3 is TGTGCCACCCGACGGGACACCGACCACGAGCAGTACTTC.

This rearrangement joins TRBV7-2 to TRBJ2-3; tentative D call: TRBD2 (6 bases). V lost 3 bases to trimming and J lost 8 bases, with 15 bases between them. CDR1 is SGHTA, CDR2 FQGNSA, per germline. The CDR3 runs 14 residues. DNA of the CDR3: TGTGCCAGCAGCTTTCCCGGCGGGGAAAGTACGCAGTATTTT. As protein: CASSFPGGESTQYF.

CDR3 bases: TGCGCCAGCAGCCGAGAGACTGGGGCTAACACCGGGGAGCTGTTTTTT. The encoded protein is CASSRETGANTGELFF. This chain connects TRBV4-1 to TRBJ2-2; the D gene is possibly TRBD1 (5 bases). Germline V gene sequence: CDR1 MGHRA, CDR2 YSYEKL. V lost 4 bases and J 2 bases, leaving 14 bases between the germline ends. This CDR3 comprises 16 residues.

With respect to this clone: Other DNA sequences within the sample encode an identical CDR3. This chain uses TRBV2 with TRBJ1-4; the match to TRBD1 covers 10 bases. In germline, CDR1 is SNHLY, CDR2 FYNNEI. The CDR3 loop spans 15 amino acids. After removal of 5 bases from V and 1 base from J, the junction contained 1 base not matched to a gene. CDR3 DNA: TGTGCCAGCAGTCGGGACAGGGGAACTAATGAAAAACTGTTTTTT. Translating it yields CASSRDRGTNEKLFF.

Here the CDR3 reads CASSKTVAKNIQYF. DNA for the CDR3: TGTGCCAGCAGCAAAACAGTAGCCAAAAACATTCAGTACTTC. The chain carries TRBV6-2 or TRBV6-3 and TRBJ2-4, with D unresolved. CDR1 MNHEY and CDR2 SVGEGT come from the germline V gene. The germline V and J ends were trimmed by 6 bases and 0 bases, with 9 bases remaining between them. The CDR3 covers 14 residues.

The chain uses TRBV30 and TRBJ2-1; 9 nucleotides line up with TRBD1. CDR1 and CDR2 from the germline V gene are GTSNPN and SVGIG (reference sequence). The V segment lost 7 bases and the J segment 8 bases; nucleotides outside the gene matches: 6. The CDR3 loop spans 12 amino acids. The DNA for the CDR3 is TGTGCCTATTCGACAGGGGGATATGAGCAGTTCTTC. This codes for CAYSTGGYEQFF.

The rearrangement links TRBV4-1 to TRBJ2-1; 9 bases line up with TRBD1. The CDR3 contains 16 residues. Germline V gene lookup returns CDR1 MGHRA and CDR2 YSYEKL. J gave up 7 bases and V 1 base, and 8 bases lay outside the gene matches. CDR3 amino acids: CASSQAGTGKGNEQFF. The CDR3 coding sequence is TGCGCCAGCAGCCAAGCCGGGACAGGGAAAGGGAATGAGCAGTTCTTC.

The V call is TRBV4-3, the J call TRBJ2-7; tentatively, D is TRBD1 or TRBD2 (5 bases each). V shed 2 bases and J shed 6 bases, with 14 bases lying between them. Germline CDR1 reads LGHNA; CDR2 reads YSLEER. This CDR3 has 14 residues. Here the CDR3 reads CASSQNSQGREQYF. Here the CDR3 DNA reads TGCGCCAGCAGCCAAAATTCTCAGGGACGCGAGCAGTACTTC.

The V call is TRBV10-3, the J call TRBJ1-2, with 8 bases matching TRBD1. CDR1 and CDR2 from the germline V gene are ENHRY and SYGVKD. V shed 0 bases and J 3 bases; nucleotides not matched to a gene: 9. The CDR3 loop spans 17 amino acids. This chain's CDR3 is CAISESSRDRLDYGYTF. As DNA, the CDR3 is TGTGCCATCAGTGAGTCGTCCAGGGACAGGCTTGACTATGGCTACACCTTC.

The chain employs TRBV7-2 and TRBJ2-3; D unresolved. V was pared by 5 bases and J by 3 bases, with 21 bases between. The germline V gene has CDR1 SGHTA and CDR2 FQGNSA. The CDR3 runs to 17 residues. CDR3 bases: TGTGCCAGCAGCCCCTACCCTCCGGGCCAGAGGACAGATACGCAGTATTTT. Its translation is CASSPYPPGQRTDTQYF.

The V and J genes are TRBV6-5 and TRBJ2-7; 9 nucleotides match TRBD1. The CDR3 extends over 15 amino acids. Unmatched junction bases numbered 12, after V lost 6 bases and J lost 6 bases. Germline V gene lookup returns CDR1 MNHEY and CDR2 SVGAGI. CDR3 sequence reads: CASRTGQGWGGEQYF. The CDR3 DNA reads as TGTGCCAGCAGGACTGGACAGGGGTGGGGAGGCGAGCAGTACTTC.